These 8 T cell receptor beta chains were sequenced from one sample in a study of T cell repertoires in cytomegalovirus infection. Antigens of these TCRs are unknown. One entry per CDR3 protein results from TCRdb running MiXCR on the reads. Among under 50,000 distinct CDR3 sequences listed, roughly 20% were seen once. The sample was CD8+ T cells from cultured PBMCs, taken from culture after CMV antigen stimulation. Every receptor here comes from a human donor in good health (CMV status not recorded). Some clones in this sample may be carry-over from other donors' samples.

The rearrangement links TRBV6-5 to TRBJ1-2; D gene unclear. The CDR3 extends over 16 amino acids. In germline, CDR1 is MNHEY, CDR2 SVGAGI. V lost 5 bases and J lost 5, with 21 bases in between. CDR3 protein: CASSPRKGLTHYGYTF. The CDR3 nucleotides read TGTGCCAGCAGTCCCCGGAAGGGCCTTACACATTATGGCTACACCTTC.

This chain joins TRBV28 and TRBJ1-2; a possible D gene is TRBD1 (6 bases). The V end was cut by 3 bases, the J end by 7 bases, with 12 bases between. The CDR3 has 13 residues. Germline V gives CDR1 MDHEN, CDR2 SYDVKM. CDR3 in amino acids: CASSFYRDRGYTF. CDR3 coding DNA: TGTGCCAGCAGTTTTTACAGGGACCGTGGCTACACCTTC.

CDR3 nucleotides: TGTGCCAGCAGCGAGACCGTGAACACCGGGGAGCTGTTTTTT. Translated, it gives CASSETVNTGELFF. The chain employs TRBV9 and TRBJ2-2; D is ambiguous. CDR1 and CDR2 (germline): SGDLS, YYNGEE. V was shortened by 3 bases and J by 1 base, with 7 bases between the two germline ends. CDR3 length: 14 residues. The full variable domain, completed using reference TRBV9 and TRBJ2-2, is DSGVTQTPKHLITATGQRVTLRCSPRSGDLSVYWYQQSLDQGLQFLIQYYNGEERAKGNILERFSAQQFPDLHSELNLSSLELGDSALYFCASSETVNTGELFFGEGSRLTVL.

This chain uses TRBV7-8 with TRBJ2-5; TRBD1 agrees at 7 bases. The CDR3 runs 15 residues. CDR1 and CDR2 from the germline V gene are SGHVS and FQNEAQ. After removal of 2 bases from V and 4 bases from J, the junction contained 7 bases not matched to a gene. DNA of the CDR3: TGTGCCAGCAGCTTACCCGGGACAGAATCAGAGACCCAGTACTTC. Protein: CASSLPGTESETQYF.

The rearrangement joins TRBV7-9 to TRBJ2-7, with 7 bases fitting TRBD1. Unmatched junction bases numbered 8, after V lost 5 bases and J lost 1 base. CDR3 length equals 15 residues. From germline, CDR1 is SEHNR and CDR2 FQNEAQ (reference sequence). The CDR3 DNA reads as TGTGCCAGCAGCCAGAAACAGGGGTTTTCCTACGAGCAGTACTTC. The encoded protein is CASSQKQGFSYEQYF. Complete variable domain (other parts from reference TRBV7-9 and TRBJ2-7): DTGVSQNPRHKITKRGQNVTFRCDPISEHNRLYWYRQTLGQGPEFLTYFQNEAQLEKSRLLSDRFSAERPKGSFSTLEIQRTEQGDSAMYLCASSQKQGFSYEQYFGPGTRLTVT.

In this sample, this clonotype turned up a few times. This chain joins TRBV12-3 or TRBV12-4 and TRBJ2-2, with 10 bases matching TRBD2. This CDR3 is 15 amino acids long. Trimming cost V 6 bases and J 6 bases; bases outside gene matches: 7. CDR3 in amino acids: CASRGLAGAPGELFF. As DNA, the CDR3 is TGTGCCAGCAGAGGCCTAGCGGGAGCCCCCGGGGAGCTGTTTTTT.

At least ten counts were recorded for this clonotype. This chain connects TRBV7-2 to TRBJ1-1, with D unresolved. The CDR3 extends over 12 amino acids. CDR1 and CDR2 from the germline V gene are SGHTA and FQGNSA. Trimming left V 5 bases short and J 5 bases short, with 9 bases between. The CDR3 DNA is TGTGCCAGCAGCGAGGGCCATACTGAAGCTTTCTTT. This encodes CASSEGHTEAFF.

For the CDR3, the DNA is TGTGCCACCGGCGGGCAGGCCTACGAGCAGTACTTC. Translated: CATGGQAYEQYF. The chain employs TRBV15 and TRBJ2-7, with a tentative D call TRBD2 (5 bases). This CDR3 region has 12 residues. The V gene's germline CDR1 is LNHNV and CDR2 YYDKDF (reference sequence). V was pared by 8 bases and J by 2 bases, with 10 bases between.